This T cell receptor beta chain is drawn from a study of CD8 T cells in Susac syndrome. Background on the study: When their blood was taken, patients with Susac syndrome were therapy-naive, taking corticosteroids, or taking intravenous immunoglobulin alone.

FACS enriched CD8+ TEMRA cells, while bulk CD8+ and CD4+ were negatively isolated. Comments on this clonotype: Its antigen is undetermined.

Germline CDR1 is SGHDN and CDR2 is FVKESK. Trimming removed 5 bases from V and 4 bases from J, with 12 bases in between. CDR3 length: 13 residues. Points from the study as a whole: Sixteen Susac-specific public clones were found in total CD8+ repertoires and four to six in CD8+ TEMRA repertoires.

After extraction with the RNeasy kit, roughly 0.5 to 1 ug of the RNA was reverse transcribed using random hexamers. TCRdb analysed the immunoSEQ multiplex PCR reads with MiXCR anew, one entry per CDR3 protein. The table shows 120,000 or so distinct CDR3 sequences, with just under 95% occurring only once. The chain links TRBV14 to TRBJ2-7; D ambiguous. The sequence came from a human donor with Susac syndrome. Input material: CD8+ T cells from PBMCs. The CDR3 nucleotides are TGTGCCAGCAGCGTCACACGTGGGTACGAGCAGTACTTC. Translation gives CASSVTRGYEQYF.